The sample holds a few counts of the clone carrying this TCR beta chain. The antigen remains undetermined. A universal primer site was incorporated via template switching, and the cDNA contained unique molecular identifiers. TCRdb re-called the 5' RACE reads with MiXCR, one entry per CDR3 protein. Among 350,000 to 450,000 distinct CDR3 sequences listed, under 20% were seen once. The data belong to a study of identical twins. Study-wide results and limits: In cord blood, abundant beta clonotypes had fewer insertions; memory showed no trend. Cross-sectional statistics, not tracking of the same donors, supported the conclusions.

The CDR3 is made up of 15 amino acids. Per the germline V gene, CDR1 is SGHDT and CDR2 is YYEEEE. V lost 5 bases and J 2 bases, leaving 17 bases between the germline ends. The receptor's source is a man between 45 and 60 years old in good health. Material: naive T cells sorted from blood. The chain joins TRBV5-6 to TRBJ2-7; TRBD2 is a possible D gene (6 bases). This CDR3 reads CASRQYYPGAYEQYF. CDR3 DNA: TGTGCCAGCAGACAATATTACCCGGGAGCCTACGAGCAGTACTTC.